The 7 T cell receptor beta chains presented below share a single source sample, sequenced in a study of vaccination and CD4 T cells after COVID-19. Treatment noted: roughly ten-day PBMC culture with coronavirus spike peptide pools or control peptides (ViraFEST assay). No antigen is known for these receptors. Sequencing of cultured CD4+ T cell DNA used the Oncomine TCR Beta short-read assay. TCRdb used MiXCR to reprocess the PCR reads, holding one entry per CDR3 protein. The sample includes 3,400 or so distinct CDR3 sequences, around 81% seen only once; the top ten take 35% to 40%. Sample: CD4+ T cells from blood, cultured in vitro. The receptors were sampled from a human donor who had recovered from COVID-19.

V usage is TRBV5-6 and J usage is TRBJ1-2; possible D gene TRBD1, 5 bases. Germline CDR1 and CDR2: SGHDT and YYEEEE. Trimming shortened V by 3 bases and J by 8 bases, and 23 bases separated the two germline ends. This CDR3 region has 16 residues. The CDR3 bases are TGTGCCAGCAGCTACGTTCTGTGGGGCGGCACGGGAGGCTACACCTTC. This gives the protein CASSYVLWGGTGGYTF.

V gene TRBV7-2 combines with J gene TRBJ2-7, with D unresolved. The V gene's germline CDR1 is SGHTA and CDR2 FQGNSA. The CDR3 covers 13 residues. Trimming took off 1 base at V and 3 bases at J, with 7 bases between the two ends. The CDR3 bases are TGTGCCAGCAGCTTAGACCAGAACTACGAGCAGTACTTC. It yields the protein CASSLDQNYEQYF. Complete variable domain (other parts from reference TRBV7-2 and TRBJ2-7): GAGVSQSPSNKVTEKGKDVELRCDPISGHTALYWYRQSLGQGLEFLIYFQGNSAPDKSGLPSDRFSAERTGGSVSTLTIQRTQQEDSAVYLCASSLDQNYEQYFGPGTRLTVT.

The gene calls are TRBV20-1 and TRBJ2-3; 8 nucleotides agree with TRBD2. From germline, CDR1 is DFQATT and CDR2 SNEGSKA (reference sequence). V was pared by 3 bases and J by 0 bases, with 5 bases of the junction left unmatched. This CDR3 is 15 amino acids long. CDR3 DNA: TGCAGTGCTAGGGGTAGCGGGGAGAGCACAGATACGCAGTATTTT. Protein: CSARGSGESTDTQYF.

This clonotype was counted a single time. CDR3 DNA: TGTGCCAGCAGTTACGAGGGAATTGGTGGCTACACCTTC. Protein product: CASSYEGIGGYTF. The rearrangement uses TRBV6-5 and TRBJ1-2; D is ambiguous. V dropped 2 bases and J dropped 7 bases, with 11 bases sitting between them. The CDR3 consists of 13 residues. Looked up from germline, CDR1 is MNHEY and CDR2 is SVGAGI.

This CDR3 is CASSPSAALHVEAFF. The CDR3 DNA reads TGTGCCAGCTCACCCTCAGCCGCTCTCCACGTTGAAGCTTTCTTT. The chain has TRBV18 and TRBJ1-1; D unclear. Trimming pared 3 bases from V and 7 bases from J, leaving 18 bases between. The CDR3 totals 15 residues. Germline V lookup: CDR1 KGHSH, CDR2 LQKENI.

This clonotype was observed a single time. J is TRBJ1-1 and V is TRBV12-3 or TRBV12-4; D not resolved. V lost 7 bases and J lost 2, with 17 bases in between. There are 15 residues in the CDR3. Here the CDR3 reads CASTHPGVTNTEAFF. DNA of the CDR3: TGTGCCAGCACCCACCCCGGGGTCACAAACACTGAAGCTTTCTTT.

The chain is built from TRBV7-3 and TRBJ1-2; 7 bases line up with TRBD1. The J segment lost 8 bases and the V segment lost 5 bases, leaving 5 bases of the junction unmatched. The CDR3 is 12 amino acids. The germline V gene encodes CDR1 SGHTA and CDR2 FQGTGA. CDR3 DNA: TGTGCCAGCAGCATACAGGGGTACGGCTACACCTTC. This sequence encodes CASSIQGYGYTF. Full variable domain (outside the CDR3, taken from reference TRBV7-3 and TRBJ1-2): GAGVSQTPSNKVTEKGKYVELRCDPISGHTALYWYRQSLGQGPEFLIYFQGTGAADDSGLPNDRFFAVRPEGSVSTLKIQRTERGDSAVYLCASSIQGYGYTFGSGTRLTVV.